These 5 T cell receptor beta chains originate from one sample sequenced in a study of cytomegalovirus exposure and HLA in healthy donors. The PCR made use of 60 Vbeta and 13 Jbeta primers. TCRdb's table, derived via immunoSEQ multiplex PCR, lists solely in-frame clones and lacks some. The repertoire consists of 100,000 or so clones, with 74% occurring once and the leading ten covering more than 2%. Sequencing was done on a sample of PBMCs. The receptors originated from a human donor in good health.

The chain recombines TRBV6-6 with TRBJ1-5; D not certain. Germline CDR1 and CDR2: MNHNY and SVGAGI (reference sequence). The V end was cut by 4 bases, the J end by 2 bases, with 15 bases between. The CDR3 is 16 residues long. CDR3 sequence: CASSSSRGGGNQPQHF. The CDR3 region has the DNA TGTGCCAGCAGTTCCTCACGGGGAGGAGGCAATCAGCCCCAGCATTTT.

The sample holds a few counts of this clone. DNA of the CDR3: TGTGCCAGCAGCGAGGGGACTAGCGGGGGCCTCACCTTCACAGATACGCAGTATTTT. Translation: CASSEGTSGGLTFTDTQYF. The chain employs TRBV9 and TRBJ2-3; 14 bases match TRBD2. The germline V gene has CDR1 SGDLS and CDR2 YYNGEE. The CDR3 is 19 amino acids. V trimming: 3 bases; J trimming: 2 bases; junction bases outside the gene matches: 11.

The chain joins TRBV7-2 to TRBJ1-1, with no clear D. CDR1 is SGHTA, CDR2 FQGNSA, per germline. The CDR3 has 14 amino acids. V gave up 3 bases and J gave up 6 bases, with 14 bases separating them. In DNA form, the CDR3 reads TGTGCCAGCAGCTTCTCCTCGGGGAAATCTGAAGCTTTCTTT. This gives the protein CASSFSSGKSEAFF.

This chain connects TRBV2 to TRBJ1-4; D call uncertain. Trimming took off 4 bases at V and 7 bases at J, with 16 bases between the two ends. The CDR3 runs to 15 residues. Germline V lookup: CDR1 SNHLY, CDR2 FYNNEI. The CDR3: CASSASGSIFEKLFF. The CDR3 region has the DNA TGTGCCAGCAGTGCCTCGGGGTCGATATTTGAAAAACTGTTTTTT. The full variable domain, with the rest looked up from reference TRBV2 and TRBJ1-4, is EPEVTQTPSHQVTQMGQEVILRCVPISNHLYFYWYRQILGQKVEFLVSFYNNEISEKSEIFDDQFSVERPDGSNFTLKIRSTKLEDSAMYFCASSASGSIFEKLFFGSGTQLSVL.

The rearrangement uses TRBV10-1 and TRBJ2-1, with a possible D match to TRBD1 (5 bases). The CDR3 consists of 17 residues. Trimming took off 0 bases at V and 2 bases at J, with 14 bases between the two ends. Germline assignment: CDR1 WNHNN and CDR2 SYGVQD (reference sequence). CDR3 loop: CASSESVQETAYNEQFF. The CDR3 nucleotides read TGCGCCAGCAGTGAGTCGGTACAGGAGACGGCCTACAATGAGCAGTTCTTC.